The TCR beta chain under discussion was sequenced for a study of blood T cell repertoires in COVID-19. Study overall: Spain, Italy and the United States supplied samples that represented acute and convalescent COVID-19. Sources were T cells, B-cell-depleted T cells, or PBMCs; the material itself was cDNA or gDNA.

CDR1 is SGDLS, CDR2 YYNGEE, per germline. V was clipped by 0 bases and J by 1 base, with 11 bases between them. The CDR3 is made up of 15 amino acids. Per the original data handling: Estimation of nucleated cell counts relied on the amplification of reference gene primers. Libraries were prepared by immunoSEQ multiplex PCR; TCRdb keeps only in-frame clonotypes and omits some of them. The V and J calls and the clone size are those of that table, but D and trimming were determined from the DNA. The sample has tens of thousands of clones; approximately 90% are singletons. The chain uses TRBV9 and TRBJ2-7; unclear D gene. What was sequenced was peripheral blood. This clonotype originated in a man aged 45 to 65 with active COVID-19. The CDR3 protein is CASSVALADSYEQYF. The CDR3, as DNA: TGTGCCAGCAGCGTAGCTCTGGCGGATTCCTACGAGCAGTACTTC. Looking up the rest from reference TRBV9 and TRBJ2-7 gives the full variable domain: DSGVTQTPKHLITATGQRVTLRCSPRSGDLSVYWYQQSLDQGLQFLIQYYNGEERAKGNILERFSAQQFPDLHSELNLSSLELGDSALYFCASSVALADSYEQYFGPGTRLTVT.